The rows below give T cell receptor beta chains drawn from one sample of a study of blood T cells in healthy people across ages. MiXCR, applied by TCRdb to the 5' RACE reads, yields one record per CDR3 protein. The repertoire includes over 1,200,000 distinct CDR3 sequences, around 59% of them detected once, and roughly 7% sits in the top ten. Sequencing used blood. The receptors come from a man aged 18 to 29 in good health. CDR3s include the opening cysteine and the closing phenylalanine or tryptophan. Fields, in order: V gene, J gene, D gene, clone size, CDR3 DNA, CDR3 protein. A D gene is named only where the DNA matches it firmly. Part of the rows lack a size; the others show once, few, many or a class for expanded clones.

>TRBV3-1|TRBJ1-4|NA|NA
TGTGCCAGCAGCCAAGAGACCGGGGTGGAAAAACTGTTTTTT
CASSQETGVEKLFF
>TRBV11-2|TRBJ2-5|TRBD2|NA
TGTGCCAGCAGTCCATTCCTTAGCGGAGCGGGAGACAATGAGCAGTACTTC
CASSPFLSGAGDNEQYF
>TRBV10-2|TRBJ2-7|TRBD2|NA
TGCGCCAGCACGACTAGCGGGGGGTTGGAGCAGTACTTC
CASTTSGGLEQYF
>TRBV20-1|TRBJ2-3|TRBD1|NA
TGCAGTGCCGCCGGGACAGGGGGAACAGATACGCAGTATTTT
CSAAGTGGTDTQYF
>TRBV5-1|TRBJ2-3|NA|NA
TGCGCCAGCAGCTTGGCCAGGCTAGCTGAGGATACGCAGTATTTT
CASSLARLAEDTQYF
>TRBV4-1|TRBJ2-3|NA|NA
TGCGCCAGCAGCCCTTATGAGGCTAGCAACGCAGATACGCAGTATTTT
CASSPYEASNADTQYF
>TRBV20-1|TRBJ2-4|TRBD1|few
TGCAGTGCATCCCCCACAGGGGAGAACATTCAGTACTTC
CSASPTGENIQYF
>TRBV25-1|TRBJ2-7|NA|few
TGTGCCAGCGAGTCCCCAACAGGGTGGTACGAGCAGTACTTC
CASESPTGWYEQYF
>TRBV6-1|TRBJ1-4|NA|NA
TGTGCCAGCAGTGACCCAGGGGTAGGGGAAAAACTGTTTTTT
CASSDPGVGEKLFF
>TRBV11-2|TRBJ2-1|NA|few
TGTGCCAGCAGCGTGTTGAGCTCCTACAATGAGCAGTTCTTC
CASSVLSSYNEQFF
>TRBV15|TRBJ1-4|NA|NA
TGTGCCACCAGCAGAGAACGGGAGATTGGAAAACTGTTTTTT
CATSREREIGKLFF
>TRBV20-1|TRBJ2-7|NA|NA
TGCAGTGCTCCCCCGAGGGGTAAGGGCTACGAGCAGTACTTC
CSAPPRGKGYEQYF
>TRBV10-3|TRBJ2-5|TRBD2|few
TGTGCCATCAGTGAGACTAGCGGGAGGGGAGAGACCCAGTACTTC
CAISETSGRGETQYF
>TRBV6-1|TRBJ1-2|NA|NA
TGTGCCAGCAGTGAAGCGGGGGGAAGCCCTGGCTATGGCTACACCTTC
CASSEAGGSPGYGYTF
>TRBV7-9|TRBJ1-2|NA|NA
TGTGCCAGCAGCTTAGATTGGACAGAGGGCTACACCTTC
CASSLDWTEGYTF
>TRBV27|TRBJ1-1|NA|NA
TGTGCCAGCAGAACTACTCGCGAAGCTTTCTTT
CASRTTREAFF
>TRBV4-1|TRBJ2-1|TRBD2|NA
TGCGCCAGCAGCCCTAATCTAGCGGATATCTACAATGAGCAGTTCTTC
CASSPNLADIYNEQFF
>TRBV5-1|TRBJ2-5|TRBD1|few
TGCGCCAGCAGCTTGACAGGGGGACAGACCCAAGAGACCCAGTACTTC
CASSLTGGQTQETQYF
>TRBV6-2/TRBV6-3|TRBJ2-2|TRBD1|NA
TGTGCCACCGTACTGCTGCCGGGACAGGGGGATGACACCGGGGAGCTGTTTTTT
CATVLLPGQGDDTGELFF
>TRBV7-2|TRBJ2-7|TRBD2|NA
TGTGCCAGCAGCTTAGCGAAGGGACTAGCGGCCTACGAGCAGTACTTC
CASSLAKGLAAYEQYF
>TRBV28|TRBJ1-1|NA|NA
TGTGCCAGCAGTCAAACCGGGACATTCCGGGGCACTGAAGCTTTCTTT
CASSQTGTFRGTEAFF
>TRBV27|TRBJ1-5|NA|once
TGTGCCAGCAGTCCGGGACGGAGGGGGTATAGCAATCAGCCCCAGCATTTT
CASSPGRRGYSNQPQHF
>TRBV10-3|TRBJ2-7|NA|NA
TGTGCCAGCTGGAGGAATAACGAGCAGTACTTC
CASWRNNEQYF
>TRBV29-1|TRBJ2-1|NA|NA
TGCAGCGTTGTTTCAGGAAGGGATGAGCAGTTCTTC
CSVVSGRDEQFF
>TRBV15|TRBJ2-1|TRBD1|few
TGTGCCACCAGCAGAGACAGGGGGCTGAATGAGCAGTTCTTC
CATSRDRGLNEQFF
>TRBV7-9|TRBJ2-7|NA|NA
TGTGCCAGCAGCTTAGCTATTGCGGGAAGGACCTACAATGAGCAGTACTTC
CASSLAIAGRTYNEQYF
>TRBV28|TRBJ2-1|TRBD2|NA
TGTGCCAGCAGCCAGACTAGCGGGGTTATCCATGAGCAGTTCTTC
CASSQTSGVIHEQFF
>TRBV25-1|TRBJ2-5|NA|NA
TGTGCCAGCAGTGCCGACGGGACCCAGTACTTC
CASSADGTQYF
>TRBV6-2/TRBV6-3|TRBJ2-7|NA|many
TGTGCCAGCAGGGAGAGCTCCTACGAGCAGTACTTC
CASRESSYEQYF
>TRBV3-1|TRBJ2-5|NA|NA
TGTGCCAGCAGCCAAGAAGGAGTGGGAGTTGGCCAAGAGACCCAGTACTTC
CASSQEGVGVGQETQYF
>TRBV20-1|TRBJ2-5|NA|NA
TGCAGTGCCCGAGCGCTAGATAACAGCAATGAGCAGTACTTC
CSARALDNSNEQYF
>TRBV4-1|TRBJ2-7|NA|few
TGCGCCAGCAGCCAAGTTGTCTGGGAGCGAACCTACGAGCAGTACTTC
CASSQVVWERTYEQYF
>TRBV5-5|TRBJ2-3|NA|NA
TGTGCCAGCAGCTCCACTGAGACCCGGTCCTTCGCAGATACGCAGTATTTT
CASSSTETRSFADTQYF
>TRBV6-1|TRBJ1-5|TRBD1|NA
TGTGCCAGCAGCGCTCTGGGACAGGGGGAAGGAAATCAGCCCCAGCATTTT
CASSALGQGEGNQPQHF
>TRBV4-2|TRBJ1-1|NA|once
TGTGCCAGCAGCCAAGACCAGGGGCTGGGCATGAACACTGAAGCTTTCTTT
CASSQDQGLGMNTEAFF
>TRBV6-5|TRBJ2-3|TRBD2|few
TGTGCCAGCAGTTACCGAGGGACTAGCGGGGTACCCACAGATACGCAGTATTTT
CASSYRGTSGVPTDTQYF
>TRBV29-1|TRBJ2-7|TRBD2|NA
TGCAGCGTTGGCCCGACGGGTGGACTAGCGGGAGGGAGCTCCTACAATGAGCAGTACTTC
CSVGPTGGLAGGSSYNEQYF
>TRBV7-2|TRBJ2-4|TRBD2|NA
TGTGCCAGCAGCTTATGGGTTCCGGGACTAGCGGGCGCCCAGTACTTC
CASSLWVPGLAGAQYF
>TRBV5-1|TRBJ2-1|NA|NA
TGCGCCAGCAGCTTGGAGACCCTCTACAATGAGCAGTTCTTC
CASSLETLYNEQFF
>TRBV15|TRBJ2-3|NA|NA
TGTGCCACCAGCAAGACTAGTGGGGTCTATACGCAGTATTTT
CATSKTSGVYTQYF